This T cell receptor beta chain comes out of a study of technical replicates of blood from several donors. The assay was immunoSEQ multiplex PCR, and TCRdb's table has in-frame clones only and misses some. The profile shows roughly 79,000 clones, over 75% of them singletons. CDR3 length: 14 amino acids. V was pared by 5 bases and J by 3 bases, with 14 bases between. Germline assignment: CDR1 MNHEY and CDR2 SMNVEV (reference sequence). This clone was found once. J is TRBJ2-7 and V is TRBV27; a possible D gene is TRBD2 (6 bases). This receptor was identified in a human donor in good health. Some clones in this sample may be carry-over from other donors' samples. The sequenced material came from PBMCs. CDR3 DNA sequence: TGTGCCAGCAGTCTTCCGGGACTCCACTACGAGCAGTACTTC. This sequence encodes CASSLPGLHYEQYF.